The next 17 T cell receptor beta chains were all read from a single sample in a study of spatial heterogeneity in lung cancer. The time point: sample taken at primary tumor resection. TCRdb reanalysed the 5' RACE reads using MiXCR and keeps one entry per CDR3 protein. The sample consists of about 25,000 distinct CDR3 sequences, 6% to 7.5% of them appearing once. The sequencing here drew on PBMCs, taken at surgery. The receptors come from a male donor with early-stage non-small cell lung cancer.

J is TRBJ2-1 and V is TRBV29-1; 10 nucleotides match TRBD1. Germline V gene sequence: CDR1 SQVTM, CDR2 ANQGSEA. This CDR3 has 14 amino acids. Trimming removed 7 bases from V and 8 bases from J; junction bases left unmatched: 11. The CDR3 DNA sequence: TGCAGCGCCCGGACAGGGGGACGGGGGGATGAGCAGTTCTTC. Protein: CSARTGGRGDEQFF.

This clonotype was recorded many times. The chain combines TRBV7-9 with TRBJ1-5; D unclear. The CDR3 contains 15 residues. V was trimmed by 1 base and J by 1 base, leaving 8 bases between them. From germline, CDR1 is SEHNR and CDR2 FQNEAQ (reference sequence). The DNA of the CDR3 is TGTGCCAGCAGCTTAGGGGTTAACAGCAATCAGCCCCAGCATTTT. Amino acids: CASSLGVNSNQPQHF.

In its sample, this clonotype ranks as medium-sized. This chain uses TRBV28 with TRBJ1-2; D perhaps matches TRBD1 (6 bases). Germline CDR1 and CDR2: MDHEN and SYDVKM. V was trimmed by 3 bases and J by 4 bases, leaving 15 bases between them. The CDR3 extends over 15 amino acids. The CDR3 here is CASSFVGGIGYGYTF. The CDR3, as DNA: TGTGCCAGCAGTTTTGTGGGGGGCATCGGCTATGGCTACACCTTC.

J is TRBJ2-7 and V is TRBV30; D remains unclear. The CDR3 has 15 residues. Germline V gene lookup returns CDR1 GTSNPN and CDR2 SVGIG (reference sequence). The ends were cut back, 4 bases at V and 0 bases at J, with 16 bases in the middle. As DNA, the CDR3 is TGTGCCTGGAAGAAGGGCCCCACAAGCTCCTACGAGCAGTACTTC. Amino acids: CAWKKGPTSSYEQYF.

This clonotype has at least ten counts. This sequence joins TRBV28 and TRBJ1-1; D is ambiguous. The CDR3 covers 13 residues. V was pared by 0 bases and J by 6 bases, with 8 bases between. Germline lookup yields CDR1 MDHEN and CDR2 SYDVKM. CDR3: CASSLWNPPEAFF. CDR3 DNA: TGTGCCAGCAGTTTATGGAACCCCCCTGAAGCTTTCTTT.

This clonotype occurred a few times. The chain carries TRBV18 and TRBJ2-1, with TRBD2 matching over 13 bases. Germline lookup yields CDR1 KGHSH and CDR2 LQKENI. This CDR3 region has 20 residues. With V trimmed by 4 bases and J by 0 bases, 12 bases remained unmatched. For the CDR3, the DNA is TGTGCCAGCTCACGACGACAGGGGACTAGCGGGGACCACTCCTACAATGAGCAGTTCTTC. Translating gives CASSRRQGTSGDHSYNEQFF. Full variable domain (remainder filled in from reference TRBV18 and TRBJ2-1): NAGVMQNPRHLVRRRGQEARLRCSPMKGHSHVYWYRQLPEEGLKFMVYLQKENIIDESGMPKERFSAEFPKEGPSILRIQQVVRGDSAAYFCASSRRQGTSGDHSYNEQFFGPGTRLTVL.

The chain employs TRBV18 and TRBJ2-7, with TRBD1 matching 9 bases. This CDR3 is built from 14 residues. With 4 bases clipped from V and 1 base from J, the junction kept 2 bases outside the gene matches. CDR1 and CDR2 from the germline V gene are KGHSH and LQKENI. The CDR3 spells CASSQDRGSYEQYF. The CDR3 DNA is TGTGCCAGCTCACAGGACAGGGGTTCCTACGAGCAGTACTTC.

This clonotype is medium-sized. This chain connects TRBV10-3 to TRBJ2-6; D is unclear. The CDR3 sequence is 14 residues long. Trimming removed 6 bases at V and 1 base at J, with 7 bases between. Looked up from germline, CDR1 is ENHRY and CDR2 is SYGVKD. CDR3 residues: CAIRVTSGANVLTF. DNA of the CDR3: TGTGCCATCAGGGTGACTTCTGGGGCCAACGTCCTGACTTTC.

This clonotype was observed many times. The chain couples TRBV3-1 to TRBJ1-3, with 8 nucleotides matching TRBD1. The CDR3 totals 16 residues. Germline CDR1 LGHDT, CDR2 YNNKEL (reference sequence). V shed 6 bases and J 0 bases; nucleotides not matched to a gene: 7. The CDR3 sequence: CASRSGTGFSGNTIYF. The CDR3 coding sequence is TGTGCCAGCAGATCTGGGACAGGATTCTCTGGAAACACCATATATTTT.

This clonotype was found a few times. The V gene is TRBV9, the J gene TRBJ2-1; unclear D gene. This CDR3 is built from 16 residues. The ends were cut back, 0 bases at V and 0 bases at J, with 10 bases in the middle. The germline gives CDR1 SGDLS, CDR2 YYNGEE. CDR3 region: CASSVEGISSYNEQFF. The CDR3 nucleotides are TGTGCCAGCAGCGTAGAGGGAATAAGCTCCTACAATGAGCAGTTCTTC.

At least ten counts were recorded for this clonotype. The rearrangement uses TRBV5-1 and TRBJ2-3; tentatively, D is TRBD1 (6 bases). This CDR3 is 13 amino acids long. Deletions cut 2 bases from V and 4 bases from J, with 8 bases between. Per germline, CDR1 SGHRS and CDR2 YFSETQ. The CDR3 region is CASSLQGPDTQYF. The CDR3 DNA is TGCGCCAGCAGCTTACAGGGTCCAGATACGCAGTATTTT.

The chain combines TRBV6-6 with TRBJ1-1; 7 bases line up with TRBD1. Germline V gene lookup returns CDR1 MNHNY and CDR2 SVGAGI (reference sequence). With 7 bases clipped from V and 1 base from J, the junction kept 9 bases outside the gene matches. The CDR3 loop spans 15 amino acids. CDR3 region: CASTPPTGTNTEAFF. In DNA, the CDR3 is TGTGCCAGCACCCCCCCGACAGGGACGAACACTGAAGCTTTCTTT.

In this sample, this clonotype is medium-sized. This CDR3 is CASSLALDQPQHF. The CDR3 DNA is TGTGCCAGCAGCTTAGCGCTCGATCAGCCCCAGCATTTT. The J gene is TRBJ1-5, the V gene TRBV7-6; D is unclear. From germline, CDR1 is SGHVS and CDR2 FNYEAQ. Trimming removed 0 bases from V and 5 bases from J, with 5 bases in between. The CDR3 loop spans 13 amino acids.

This clonotype was seen a few times. The V call is TRBV29-1, the J call TRBJ2-7; TRBD2 matches at 14 bases. This CDR3 comprises 13 residues. CDR1 and CDR2 from the germline V gene are SQVTM and ANQGSEA. With V trimmed by 6 bases and J by 3 bases, 1 base remained unmatched. The CDR3 sequence is CSVGTSGSYEQYF. CDR3 in DNA: TGCAGCGTGGGGACTAGCGGGAGCTACGAGCAGTACTTC.

The chain joins TRBV12-3 or TRBV12-4 to TRBJ2-5, with a possible D match to TRBD2 (6 bases). V lost 2 bases to trimming and J lost 4 bases, with 11 bases between them. The CDR3 loop spans 14 amino acids. DNA for the CDR3: TGTGCCAGCAGTTTACTAGCGAGGGGAGAGACCCAGTACTTC. This gives the protein CASSLLARGETQYF.

This clonotype appeared a few times. The V and J genes are TRBV29-1 and TRBJ2-7; D remains unclear. CDR3 length: 10 residues. With 7 bases removed from V and 7 bases from J, the gap between germline ends came to 11 bases. Per germline, CDR1 SQVTM and CDR2 ANQGSEA. CDR3 region: CSAWGSEQYF. CDR3 DNA sequence: TGCAGCGCTTGGGGTAGTGAGCAGTACTTC.

This clonotype was recorded a few times. This chain connects TRBV6-6 to TRBJ2-7, with 8 positions matching TRBD1. The CDR3 spans 13 residues. CDR1 is MNHNY and CDR2 is SVGAGI in the germline V gene (reference sequence). The ends lost 4 bases at V and 6 bases at J; junction bases unmatched: 5. The CDR3 sequence is CASSSLDRAEQYF. CDR3 nucleotide sequence: TGTGCCAGCAGTTCCCTGGACAGGGCCGAGCAGTACTTC.